A single sample gave rise to the 8 T cell receptor beta chains below, sequenced in a study of a mutant IDH1 vaccine in newly diagnosed glioma. The data were produced by immunoSEQ multiplex PCR, yet TCRdb's version contains in-frame clones alone and is incomplete. The sample includes about 30,000 clones, around 79% seen only once; the top ten take about 21%. Time point specified: baseline, week 1 (first vaccination visit). Indicated treatment: pre-vaccination baseline after standard-of-care therapy. Specimen: PBMCs, collected from a glioma patient treated with radiotherapy, temozolomide or both. Receptor source: a young man with glioma.

The chain has TRBV7-2 and TRBJ1-4, with TRBD1 identical over 9 bases. Germline CDR1 reads SGHTA; CDR2 reads FQGNSA. The CDR3 is 16 residues long. The V gene end was trimmed by 3 bases and the J gene end by 8 bases; junction bases not matched to a gene: 10. CDR3 residues: CASSLTSGQGEEKLFF. For the CDR3, the DNA is TGTGCCAGCAGCTTGACCTCGGGACAGGGTGAAGAAAAACTGTTTTTT.

This clone was detected only once. The genes are TRBV9 and TRBJ1-6; 7 bases agree with TRBD1. V was clipped by 3 bases and J by 10 bases; unmatched bases: 10. Germline CDR1 is SGDLS and CDR2 is YYNGEE. This CDR3 has 15 residues. The CDR3 here is CASSATPGGRSPLHF. CDR3 in DNA: TGTGCCAGCAGCGCCACCCCAGGGGGACGCTCACCCCTCCACTTT.

In DNA, the CDR3 is TGTGCCAGTAGTGGGGGATATGGTAGCGGGATTCTAGATACGCAGTATTTT. Its translation is CASSGGYGSGILDTQYF. The V call is TRBV19, the J call TRBJ2-3; 8 bases are shared with TRBD2. The length of the CDR3 is 17 residues. V lost 5 bases to trimming and J lost 5 bases; unmatched junction nucleotides: 15. Germline CDR1 reads LNHDA; CDR2 reads SQIVND (reference sequence).

The rearrangement joins TRBV5-6 to TRBJ1-2; no clear D. Germline lookup yields CDR1 SGHDT and CDR2 YYEEEE. CDR3 length: 15 residues. V was clipped by 2 bases and J by 4 bases, with 15 bases between them. CDR3 bases: TGTGCCAGCAGCTTTTTAAAGTTCCAAAGCTATGGCTACACCTTC. Translation: CASSFLKFQSYGYTF.

The chain links TRBV4-3 to TRBJ2-1; TRBD1 matches 8 bases. The CDR3 has 17 amino acids. J gave up 6 bases and V 4 bases, and 14 bases lay outside the gene matches. Germline V gene lookup returns CDR1 LGHNA and CDR2 YSLEER. CDR3 nucleotides: TGCGCCAGCAGCCGAGGGTCCGGGACAGGTGTTGTCAATGAGCAGTTCTTC. Translating it yields CASSRGSGTGVVNEQFF.

The chain combines TRBV29-1 with TRBJ2-7, with D tentatively TRBD2 (6 bases). There are 15 residues in the CDR3. CDR1 and CDR2 from the germline V gene are SQVTM and ANQGSEA. V was clipped by 7 bases and J by 1 base, with 20 bases between them. The CDR3 reads CSGGATGVGSYEQYF. The DNA of the CDR3 is TGCAGCGGCGGGGCGACGGGAGTCGGTTCCTACGAGCAGTACTTC.

In its sample, this clone was seen a few times. This chain connects TRBV6-1 to TRBJ2-1; 8 positions match TRBD2. The CDR3 sequence is 14 residues long. Germline loops: CDR1 MNHNS, CDR2 SASEGT. Trimming took 4 bases from V and 3 from J; bases not matched to a gene: 2. In nucleotides, the CDR3 is TGTGCCAGCAGTGTTAGCGGGAACTACAATGAGCAGTTCTTC. It translates to CASSVSGNYNEQFF.

This chain uses TRBV27 with TRBJ2-7; D gene ambiguous. CDR3 size: 11 residues. V shed 3 bases and J shed 5 bases, with 5 bases lying between them. Germline values: CDR1 MNHEY, CDR2 SMNVEV (reference sequence). Written as DNA, the CDR3 is TGTGCCAGCAGTTTCGGGCACGAGCAGTACTTC. Its translation is CASSFGHEQYF.